The 4 T cell receptor beta chains listed next were all sequenced from one sample in a study of identical twins. TCRdb reprocessed the 5' RACE reads with MiXCR, giving one entry per CDR3 protein. The repertoire consists of approximately 210,000 distinct CDR3 sequences, with around 10% occurring once and the leading ten covering 4.5% to 5.5%. The sample consisted of memory (CD45RO+) T cells sorted from blood. The receptors here all came from a woman younger than 30 in good health.

This chain connects TRBV20-1 to TRBJ2-7, with D possibly being TRBD1 (5 bases). V dropped 3 bases and J dropped 5 bases, with 14 bases sitting between them. This CDR3 has 13 amino acids. From germline, CDR1 is DFQATT and CDR2 SNEGSKA (reference sequence). The CDR3 bases are TGCAGTGCTAGTGGGGCGACCAGCCACGAGCAGTACTTC. This gives the protein CSASGATSHEQYF.

V gene TRBV20-1 combines with J gene TRBJ2-1; 9 positions match TRBD2. The CDR3 is made up of 14 amino acids. CDR1 and CDR2 from the germline V gene are DFQATT and SNEGSKA (reference sequence). V gave up 5 bases and J gave up 8 bases; unmatched junction bases: 10. The CDR3 protein is CSAAGASGDYEQFF. The DNA for the CDR3 is TGCAGTGCTGCAGGGGCTAGCGGGGACTATGAGCAGTTCTTC.

This clonotype was counted only a few times. The rearrangement uses TRBV7-9 and TRBJ2-6; weak D call: TRBD1 (6 bases). CDR3 length equals 16 residues. The germline V and J ends were trimmed by 5 bases and 0 bases, with 11 bases remaining between them. CDR1 and CDR2 (germline): SEHNR, FQNEAQ (reference sequence). Written as DNA, the CDR3 is TGTGCCAGCAGCCCCGGGACACCCTCTGGGGCCAACGTCCTGACTTTC. The encoded protein is CASSPGTPSGANVLTF.

The chain employs TRBV18 and TRBJ1-1; D perhaps matches TRBD1 (6 bases). CDR1 KGHSH and CDR2 LQKENI come from the germline V gene. The V end lost 11 bases, the J end lost 1 base, and 14 bases lay between the germline ends. CDR3 size: 13 residues. This CDR3 is CAGGGGQNTEAFF. In nucleotides, the CDR3 is TGTGCCGGAGGAGGGGGACAGAACACTGAAGCTTTCTTT.